This passage covers 14 T cell receptor beta chains from one sample sequenced in a study of vaccination and CD4 T cells after COVID-19. Their specific antigens are unknown. Oncomine TCR Beta short-read sequencing was applied to DNA from cultured CD4+ T cells. TCRdb re-derived calls from the PCR reads in MiXCR, one entry per CDR3 protein. The sample has some 23,000 distinct CDR3 sequences; approximately 44% are singletons. Treatment: approximately nine-day PBMC culture with coronavirus spike peptide pools or control peptides (ViraFEST assay). The input for sequencing was CD4+ T cells from blood, cultured in vitro, taken before SARS-CoV-2 vaccination. These receptors were obtained from a human donor who received a COVID-19 vaccine.

The chain has TRBV20-1 and TRBJ2-3, with D uncertain. V lost 4 bases, J lost 6 bases, and 11 bases lay in between. Germline V CDR1 and CDR2: DFQATT, SNEGSKA (reference sequence). This CDR3 contains 12 residues. For the CDR3, the DNA is TGCAGTGCTACCTTGGACCTGGATACGCAGTATTTT. Translated, it gives CSATLDLDTQYF.

This chain links TRBV6-1 with TRBJ2-4; D is possibly TRBD1 (6 bases). This CDR3 comprises 17 residues. Trimming shortened V by 3 bases and J by 0 bases, and 15 bases separated the two germline ends. Germline CDR1 is MNHNS and CDR2 is SASEGT. This CDR3 reads CASSDPRDTLAKNIQYF. The CDR3 region has the DNA TGTGCCAGCAGTGATCCCCGGGACACCTTAGCCAAAAACATTCAGTACTTC.

The chain joins TRBV12-3 or TRBV12-4 to TRBJ2-1; 8 positions agree with TRBD2. This CDR3 is 13 amino acids long. Trimming at V came to 5 bases and at J to 4 bases, leaving 1 base not matched to a gene. In DNA, the CDR3 is TGTGCCAGCAGTACTAGCGGATACAATGAGCAGTTCTTC. This translates into CASSTSGYNEQFF.

The chain has TRBV6-1 and TRBJ2-7, with 12 bases lining up with TRBD1. Trimming cost V 6 bases and J 6 bases; bases outside gene matches: 3. This CDR3 is built from 13 residues. Per germline, CDR1 MNHNS and CDR2 SASEGT. CDR3 nucleotide sequence: TGTGCCAGCAGAGGGACAGGGGGCGTCGAGCAGTACTTC. Its protein is CASRGTGGVEQYF.

J is TRBJ2-1 and V is TRBV5-4, with 7 bases identical to TRBD2. The CDR3 is 15 residues long. In germline, CDR1 is SGHNT, CDR2 YYREEE (reference sequence). V lost 2 bases, J lost 0 bases, and 2 bases stayed unmatched. The CDR3: CASSLGGSSYNEQFF. DNA of the CDR3: TGTGCCAGCAGCTTAGGCGGGAGCTCCTACAATGAGCAGTTCTTC.

CDR3 region: CASSVGGKYTGELFF. The DNA of the CDR3 is TGTGCCAGCAGCGTCGGCGGTAAATACACCGGGGAGCTGTTTTTT. V is TRBV9 and J is TRBJ2-2; no definite D call. Trimming pared 2 bases from V and 3 bases from J, leaving 11 bases between. The CDR3 covers 15 residues. CDR1 and CDR2 from the germline V gene are SGDLS and YYNGEE.

The chain uses TRBV5-4 and TRBJ2-7, with D possibly being TRBD1 or TRBD2 (5 bases each). CDR3 length: 15 amino acids. The V end was cut by 1 base, the J end by 4 bases, with 15 bases between. Germline V CDR1 and CDR2: SGHNT, YYREEE (reference sequence). The CDR3 coding sequence is TGTGCCAGCAGCTTGCCGGGACGGGGATATTACGAGCAGTACTTC. Translation gives CASSLPGRGYYEQYF.

The V gene is TRBV7-6, the J gene TRBJ2-7; tentatively, D is TRBD1 (5 bases). The CDR3 totals 13 residues. Germline lookup yields CDR1 SGHVS and CDR2 FNYEAQ. Deletions cut 5 bases from V and 4 bases from J, with 12 bases between. As DNA, the CDR3 is TGTGCCAGCAGCATCAGGGATCCTTACGAGCAGTACTTC. Its translation: CASSIRDPYEQYF.

The V call is TRBV4-2, the J call TRBJ2-3; D unclear. This CDR3 has 16 residues. V was cut by 2 bases and J by 0 bases, with 12 bases left in between. CDR1 and CDR2 (germline): LGHNA, YNFKEQ. This CDR3 is CASSQYKAASTDTQYF. CDR3 sequence (DNA): TGTGCCAGCAGCCAATATAAGGCGGCTAGCACAGATACGCAGTATTTT.

The chain links TRBV10-3 to TRBJ2-1; D gene uncertain. Trimming cost V 5 bases and J 7 bases, with 9 bases left between them. CDR1 ENHRY and CDR2 SYGVKD come from the germline V gene. CDR3 length equals 12 residues. This CDR3 is CAISPGDNEQFF. CDR3 nucleotide sequence: TGTGCCATCAGTCCCGGTGATAATGAGCAGTTCTTC.

V and J are TRBV12-3 or TRBV12-4 and TRBJ1-2, with TRBD1 matching 7 bases. This CDR3 has 13 amino acids. V gave up 8 bases and J gave up 3 bases; unmatched junction bases: 6. The CDR3 region has the DNA TGTGCCAGCTCTACAGGGGCGGACTATGGCTACACCTTC. Protein: CASSTGADYGYTF.

The rearrangement joins TRBV24-1 to TRBJ2-1, with 8 bases fitting TRBD1. Per the germline V gene, CDR1 is KGHDR and CDR2 is SFDVKD. The CDR3 consists of 15 residues. V was pared by 4 bases and J by 6 bases, with 7 bases of the junction left unmatched. The CDR3: CATSDHTTGGNEQFF. The CDR3, as DNA: TGTGCCACCAGTGACCATACCACAGGGGGCAATGAGCAGTTCTTC.

This chain joins TRBV7-9 and TRBJ2-7; 7 positions match TRBD1. From germline, CDR1 is SEHNR and CDR2 FQNEAQ (reference sequence). The CDR3 sequence is 14 residues long. V shed 3 bases and J 6 bases; nucleotides not matched to a gene: 8. The CDR3, as DNA: TGTGCCAGCAGCTTCTCCGGGGCAGGGGGCGAGCAGTACTTC. Its translation is CASSFSGAGGEQYF.

Only a few counts were recorded for this clonotype. The chain uses TRBV20-1 and TRBJ2-3; no clear D. CDR1 DFQATT and CDR2 SNEGSKA come from the germline V gene (reference sequence). The CDR3 has 13 residues. Deletions cut 2 bases from V and 0 bases from J, with 6 bases between. The CDR3 reads CSARFSSTDTQYF. CDR3 coding DNA: TGCAGTGCTAGATTTAGCAGCACAGATACGCAGTATTTT.